The clone carrying this T cell receptor beta chain was recorded a few times. The antigen is unknown. These data come from a study of cytotoxic CD8 clonotypes in ibrutinib-treated CLL. The wider study: Responses: approximately 25 partial, 2 complete; after median approximately 68 months, around 14 stayed remitted, some 12 progressed. The study, taken as a whole, reports: Public clonotypes were rare and shrank or held steady on treatment.

The assay was immunoSEQ multiplex PCR, and TCRdb's table has in-frame clones only and misses some. The sample includes approximately 48,000 clones, approximately 50% of them seen just once. CDR1 and CDR2 from the germline V gene are SGHTA and FQGNSA. The CDR3 spans 15 residues. Trimming shortened V by 3 bases and J by 2 bases, and 13 bases separated the two germline ends. This receptor was identified in a human donor with chronic lymphocytic leukemia. The material was PBMCs, obtained after 12 months of ibrutinib treatment. V and J are TRBV7-2 and TRBJ2-5, with a tentative D call TRBD2 (5 bases). The CDR3 region has the DNA TGTGCCAGCAGCTTCCGGTCCGGACTTCAAGAGACCCAGTACTTC. Residues: CASSFRSGLQETQYF.